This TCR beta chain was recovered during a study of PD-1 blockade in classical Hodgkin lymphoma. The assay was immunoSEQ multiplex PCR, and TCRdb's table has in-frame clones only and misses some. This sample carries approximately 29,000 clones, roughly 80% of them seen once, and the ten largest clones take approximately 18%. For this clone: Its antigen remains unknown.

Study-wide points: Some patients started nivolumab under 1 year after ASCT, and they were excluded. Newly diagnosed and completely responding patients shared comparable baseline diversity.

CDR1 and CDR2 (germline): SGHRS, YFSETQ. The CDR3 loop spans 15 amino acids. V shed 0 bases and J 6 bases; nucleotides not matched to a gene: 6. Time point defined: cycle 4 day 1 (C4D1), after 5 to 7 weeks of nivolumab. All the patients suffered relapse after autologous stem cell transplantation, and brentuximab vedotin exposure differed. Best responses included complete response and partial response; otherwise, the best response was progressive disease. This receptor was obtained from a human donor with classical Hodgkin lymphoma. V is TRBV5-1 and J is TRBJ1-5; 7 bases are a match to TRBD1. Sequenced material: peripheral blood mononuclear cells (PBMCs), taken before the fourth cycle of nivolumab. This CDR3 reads CASSLAGGEGQPQHF. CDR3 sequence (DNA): TGCGCCAGCAGCTTGGCAGGGGGGGAAGGTCAGCCCCAGCATTTT.